These T cell receptor beta chains were read from a single sample in a study of spatial heterogeneity in lung cancer. MiXCR, applied by TCRdb to the 5' RACE reads, yields one record per CDR3 protein. The sample lists about 92,000 distinct CDR3 sequences, about 12% seen once, with roughly two fifths in the top ten. The sequences come from PBMCs, collected at surgery. These receptors originate from a male donor with early-stage non-small cell lung cancer. Each CDR3 is given with its conserved first and last residue. D genes are given only for firm matches. Clone size is not always given. Where it is, it says once, few, many or a class for expanded clones.

V gene	D gene	CDR3 length	clone size	J gene	CDR3 DNA	CDR3 protein
TRBV28	NA	14	many	TRBJ2-7	TGTGCCAGCAGTCCCCAAACAGGGTCCTACGAGCAGTACTTC	CASSPQTGSYEQYF
TRBV29-1	TRBD1	13	many	TRBJ1-1	TGCAGCATGGACAGGGGAAGGGCTGGTGAAGCTTTCTTT	CSMDRGRAGEAFF
TRBV30	TRBD1	14	many	TRBJ1-1	TGTGCCTGGAGTGTGGGAGGGGGCACCACTGAAGCTTTCTTT	CAWSVGGGTTEAFF
TRBV18	NA	15	NA	TRBJ1-3	TGTGCCAGCTCACCGATTGGGAGCTCTGGAAACACCATATATTTT	CASSPIGSSGNTIYF
TRBV5-1	TRBD1	16	many	TRBJ2-5	TGCGCCAGCAGCCCGATGATGGGACAGGGGACCGGGACCCAGTACTTC	CASSPMMGQGTGTQYF
TRBV28	NA	18	few	TRBJ1-6	TGTGCCAGCAGTTTAAGTTGGGACCTTTACCCATATAATTCACCCCTCCACTTT	CASSLSWDLYPYNSPLHF
TRBV7-8	TRBD2	15	few	TRBJ2-5	TGTGCCAGCAGTTCGGCGGGGGTTTCGCTAGAGACCCAGTACTTC	CASSSAGVSLETQYF
TRBV27	TRBD2	14	few	TRBJ2-7	TGTGCCAGCAGCCGGGGACTAGCGGGAGACGAGCAGTACTTC	CASSRGLAGDEQYF
TRBV4-1	TRBD1	17	few	TRBJ2-3	TGCGCCAGCAGCCAAGCTCCGGGACAGGGGTACGCAGATACGCAGTATTTT	CASSQAPGQGYADTQYF
TRBV5-4	TRBD2	16	few	TRBJ2-1	TGTGCCAGCAGCTTGGATCTAGCGGGAGTAGGAAATGAGCAGTTCTTC	CASSLDLAGVGNEQFF
TRBV7-2	NA	13	NA	TRBJ1-5	TGTGCCAGCAGCCCCGATTTCAATCAGCCCCAGCATTTT	CASSPDFNQPQHF
TRBV20-1	TRBD2	15	few	TRBJ2-1	TGCAGTGCTCCGACTAAGCGGGAGTCCTACAATGAGCAGTTCTTC	CSAPTKRESYNEQFF
TRBV7-3	NA	14	many	TRBJ2-6	TGTGCCAGCAGCTCCGACTCTGGGGCCAACGTCCTGACTTTC	CASSSDSGANVLTF
TRBV9	TRBD1	15	few	TRBJ2-3	TGTGCCAGCAGCGTAGGGGACAGGGCCACAGATACGCAGTATTTT	CASSVGDRATDTQYF
TRBV7-3	NA	13	few	TRBJ2-1	TGTGCCAGCAGCTTGGGACCGAACAATGAGCAGTTCTTC	CASSLGPNNEQFF
TRBV6-6	NA	15	few	TRBJ2-7	TGTGCCAGCAGCCACCGACCTCACGAGGGGGGGGAGCAGTACTTC	CASSHRPHEGGEQYF
TRBV7-9	TRBD1	12	few	TRBJ1-2	TGTGCCAGTAGACAGGGCGAAAATGGCTACACCTTC	CASRQGENGYTF
TRBV20-1	NA	15	NA	TRBJ2-3	TGCAGTGCTAGAGATCGGAGCGGAGTTACAGATACGCAGTATTTT	CSARDRSGVTDTQYF
TRBV6-6	NA	16	many	TRBJ2-7	TGTGCCAGCAGTTACCCCCGACAGGGCCGGGGGGACGAGCAGTACTTC	CASSYPRQGRGDEQYF
TRBV10-3	NA	15	few	TRBJ1-1	TGTGCCATCAGTGAGGGCGTGACCCTGGGGACTGAAGCTTTCTTT	CAISEGVTLGTEAFF
TRBV9	NA	15	few	TRBJ2-7	TGTGCCAGCAGCGCCGCGGAGCTGGGGAAGGACGAGCAGTACTTC	CASSAAELGKDEQYF
TRBV20-1	NA	17	NA	TRBJ2-1	TGCAGTGCTAGAGATGGCGGAAGACTCGAGAACTACAATGAGCAGTTCTTC	CSARDGGRLENYNEQFF
TRBV5-1	NA	17	few	TRBJ2-5	TGCGCCAGCAGCTTGGGTGGGGGGCTAATGGGCCAAGAGACCCAGTACTTC	CASSLGGGLMGQETQYF
TRBV18	TRBD2	15	NA	TRBJ2-1	TGTGCCAGCTCACCACCCCTAGCGGGAGGGAATGAGCAGTTCTTC	CASSPPLAGGNEQFF
TRBV6-2/TRBV6-3	NA	14	many	TRBJ1-1	TGTGCCAGCAGTTACTCCGGAGGGGCTCGTGAAGCTTTCTTT	CASSYSGGAREAFF
TRBV7-2	TRBD2	16	few	TRBJ2-3	TGTGCCAGCAGCCGTTACACTAGCGGACCCACAGATACGCAGTATTTT	CASSRYTSGPTDTQYF
TRBV7-9	NA	15	few	TRBJ1-2	TGTGCCAGCAGCTTTGAGACAGCGAATTACTATGGCTACACCTTC	CASSFETANYYGYTF
TRBV12-3/TRBV12-4	NA	13	many	TRBJ2-7	TGTGCCAGCAGAGGGACCCGGGAATACGAGCAGTACTTC	CASRGTREYEQYF